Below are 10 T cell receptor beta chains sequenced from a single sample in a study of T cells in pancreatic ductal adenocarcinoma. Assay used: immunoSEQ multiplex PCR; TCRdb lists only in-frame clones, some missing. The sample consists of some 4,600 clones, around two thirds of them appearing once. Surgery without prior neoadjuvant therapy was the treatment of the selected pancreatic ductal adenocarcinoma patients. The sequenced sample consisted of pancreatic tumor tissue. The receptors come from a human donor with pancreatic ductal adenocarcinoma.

In DNA form, the CDR3 reads TGTGCCTCGACACCCCCGGGACTAGCGGGAGTCACCGGGGAGCTGTTTTTT. Its protein is CASTPPGLAGVTGELFF. This rearrangement joins TRBV30 to TRBJ2-2; TRBD2 matches at 14 bases. The germline gives CDR1 GTSNPN, CDR2 SVGIG (reference sequence). V trimming: 7 bases; J trimming: 4 bases; junction bases outside the gene matches: 11. This CDR3 contains 17 residues.

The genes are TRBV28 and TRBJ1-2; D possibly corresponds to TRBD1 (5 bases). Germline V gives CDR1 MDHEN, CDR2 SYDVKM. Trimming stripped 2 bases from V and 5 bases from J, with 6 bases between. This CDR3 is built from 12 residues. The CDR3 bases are TGTGCCAGCAGTTTAGGGGGATATGGCTACACCTTC. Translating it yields CASSLGGYGYTF.

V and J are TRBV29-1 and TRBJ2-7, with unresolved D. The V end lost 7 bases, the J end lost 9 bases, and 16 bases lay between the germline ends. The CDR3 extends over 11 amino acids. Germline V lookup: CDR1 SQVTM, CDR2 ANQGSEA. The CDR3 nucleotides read TGCAGCGCCTACTTACTTGGTGGGCAGTACTTC. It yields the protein CSAYLLGGQYF.

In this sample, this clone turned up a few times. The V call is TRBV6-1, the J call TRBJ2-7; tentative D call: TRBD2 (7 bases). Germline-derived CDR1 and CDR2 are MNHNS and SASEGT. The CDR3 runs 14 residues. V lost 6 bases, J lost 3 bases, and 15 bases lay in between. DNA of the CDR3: TGTGCCAGCAGGATTAAAGGGGGGGACTACGAGCAGTACTTC. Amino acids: CASRIKGGDYEQYF.

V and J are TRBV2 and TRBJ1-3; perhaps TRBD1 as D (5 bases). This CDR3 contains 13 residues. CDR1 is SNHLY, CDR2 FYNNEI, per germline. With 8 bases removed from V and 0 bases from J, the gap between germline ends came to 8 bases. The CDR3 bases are TGTGCCAGCGGGGCCCGCTCTGGAAACACCATATATTTT. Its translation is CASGARSGNTIYF.

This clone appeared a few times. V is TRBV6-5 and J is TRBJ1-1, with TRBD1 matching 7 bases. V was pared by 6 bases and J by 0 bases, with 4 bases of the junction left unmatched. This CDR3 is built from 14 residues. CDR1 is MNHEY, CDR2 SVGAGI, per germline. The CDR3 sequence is CASRRDSMNTEAFF. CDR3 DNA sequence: TGTGCCAGCAGGAGGGACAGCATGAACACTGAAGCTTTCTTT.

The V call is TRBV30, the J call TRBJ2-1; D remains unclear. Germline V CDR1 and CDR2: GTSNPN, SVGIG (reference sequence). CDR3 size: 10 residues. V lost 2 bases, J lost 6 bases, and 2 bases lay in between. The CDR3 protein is CAWSFNEQFF. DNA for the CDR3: TGTGCCTGGAGTTTCAATGAGCAGTTCTTC.

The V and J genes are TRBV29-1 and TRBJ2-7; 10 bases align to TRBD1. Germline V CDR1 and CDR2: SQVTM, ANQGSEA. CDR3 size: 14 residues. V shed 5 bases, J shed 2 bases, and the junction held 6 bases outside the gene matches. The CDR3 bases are TGCAGCGTTTTGGACAGGGGGGACACCTACGAGCAGTACTTC. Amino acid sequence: CSVLDRGDTYEQYF.

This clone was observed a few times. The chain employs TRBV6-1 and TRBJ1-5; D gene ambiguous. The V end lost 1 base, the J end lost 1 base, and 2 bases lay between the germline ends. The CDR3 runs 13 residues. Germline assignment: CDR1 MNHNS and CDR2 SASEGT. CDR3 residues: CASSEVSNQPQHF. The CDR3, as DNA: TGTGCCAGCAGTGAAGTAAGCAATCAGCCCCAGCATTTT.

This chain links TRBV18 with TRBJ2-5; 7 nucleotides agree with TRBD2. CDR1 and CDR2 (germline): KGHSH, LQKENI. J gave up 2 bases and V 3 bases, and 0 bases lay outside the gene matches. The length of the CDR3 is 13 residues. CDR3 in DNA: TGTGCCAGCTCACCCGGGGGGCAAGAGACCCAGTACTTC. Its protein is CASSPGGQETQYF.